This T cell receptor beta chain is from a study of CD8+ T cells in alopecia areata. V dropped 3 bases and J dropped 8 bases, with 14 bases sitting between them. Germline CDR1 reads SQVTM; CDR2 reads ANQGSEA. CDR3 length: 13 residues. Points on this clone: What it recognizes is unknown.

Noted treatment: oral pan-JAK inhibitor, 5-10 mg twice daily. Sequencing relied on a cDNA template that was reverse transcribed from extracted RNA. Clones were sequenced by immunoSEQ multiplex PCR, and TCRdb holds only the in-frame ones, with some missing. The table records fewer than 150,000 clones, 82% of them present only once. Points from the study as a whole: For baseline CD8+ expansion, any link to response stays uncertain with one nonresponder. Against the mouse data, patients shared TCRs less clearly, possibly for HLA reasons. Scalp samples also contribute reads from the resident alphabeta T cells found in normal skin. Tofacitinib significantly lowered scalp clonality and expanded CD8+ clones among the top 100.

This TCR derives from a human donor with alopecia areata. This chain connects TRBV29-1 to TRBJ2-1; D not resolved. The source was CD8+ T cells sorted from blood, collected at week 4, from a patient treated with tofacitinib. For the CDR3, the DNA is TGCAGCGTTGAGGCCCATAGGGCCTATGAGCAGTTCTTC. Translated, it gives CSVEAHRAYEQFF.